The rows below give T cell receptor delta chains drawn from one sample of a study of Vδ1+ human thymocytes. TCRdb re-called the multiplex PCR reads through CATT. This table holds roughly 25,000 delta-chain clones, less than 30% found once. The specimen was Vdelta1+ gamma-delta thymocytes from the thymus. The receptors come from a boy younger than two who had congenital heart surgery. Both conserved end residues are part of each CDR3. Each record gives: V gene, D gene, clone size, J gene, CDR3 DNA, CDR3 protein. D genes are given only for firm matches. Only some rows state a clone size, as once, few, many or a class for expanded clones.

TRDV1	TRDD3	few	TRDJ1	TGTGCTCTTGGCCTTAATTCCTACGGGGAGGTACTGGGGGATACGCGAAGAGAAAACACCGATAAACTCATCTTT	CALGLNSYGEVLGDTRRENTDKLIF
TRDV1	TRDD3	many	TRDJ1	TGTGCTCTTGGGGAAGGCAGAGCTTCCTACTTTGTACTGGGGGATATCTACACCGATAAACTCATCTTT	CALGEGRASYFVLGDIYTDKLIF
TRDV1	TRDD3	few	TRDJ1	TGTGCTCTTGGGGACTCCTTTCCTAGGGGGGTACTGGGGGCATACGATAAACTCATCTTT	CALGDSFPRGVLGAYDKLIF
TRDV1	TRDD3	NA	TRDJ1	TGTGCTCTTGGGCAAGGGACCGGGTACTGGGGGATACATACCGATAAACTCATCTTT	CALGQGTGYWGIHTDKLIF
TRDV1	TRDD3	NA	TRDJ1	TGTGCTCTTGGTTCGTTTCCTCGTACTGGGGGATCCGATAAACTCATCTTT	CALGSFPRTGGSDKLIF
TRDV1	TRDD3	NA	TRDJ1	TGTGCTCTTGGGGAGTATTCCCCTAGTCCTACTGGGGGACTAAACGATAAACTCATCTTT	CALGEYSPSPTGGLNDKLIF
TRDV1	TRDD3	NA	TRDJ1	TGTGCTCTTGGGGAGCCCCTTCCGAAGGGGGGATACGGCCCCGTCACCGATAAACTCATCTTT	CALGEPLPKGGYGPVTDKLIF
TRDV1	TRDD3	few	TRDJ1	TGTGCTCTTGGGAAAAGCCCTCTCGGCTATCCACTGGGGGATTCAATCGATAAACTCATCTTT	CALGKSPLGYPLGDSIDKLIF
TRDV1	TRDD3	NA	TRDJ1	TGTGCTCTTGGGGATCCCGGCCTTCCTAGTTCCTCTACTGGGGGATACGCCCAATCGTACGCCGATAAACTCATCTTT	CALGDPGLPSSSTGGYAQSYADKLIF
TRDV1	TRDD3	NA	TRDJ1	TGTGCTCTTGGGGAACGGGAGTACCTTCCTAAAAGTACTGGGGGATACGCCCGGGCCAACACCGATAAACTCATCTTT	CALGEREYLPKSTGGYARANTDKLIF
TRDV1	TRDD3	few	TRDJ1	TGTGCTCTTGGGGAACTACCCTACTGGGGGATAAGCACCGATAAACTCATCTTT	CALGELPYWGISTDKLIF
TRDV1	TRDD3	NA	TRDJ1	TGTGCCTTCAAGAGGAGACAAACTGGGGGATATAAGGAGACCGATAAACTCATCTTT	CAFKRRQTGGYKETDKLIF
TRDV1	TRDD3	NA	TRDJ1	TGTGCTCTTGGGGACCCTCCTTCGAGACGTGTTGGGGGATACCGAGTCCCCGATAAACTCATCTTT	CALGDPPSRRVGGYRVPDKLIF
TRDV1	TRDD3	NA	TRDJ1	TGTGCTCTTGGGGGAGTACGAAGGTTACTGGGGGATACAGAGGCCGATAAACTCATCTTT	CALGGVRRLLGDTEADKLIF
TRDV1	TRDD3	NA	TRDJ1	TGTGCTCTTGGGGAACTATTTCGGACCGTACTGGGGGATAAACCACCCACGTACACCGATAAACTCATCTTT	CALGELFRTVLGDKPPTYTDKLIF
TRDV1	NA	few	TRDJ1	TGTGCTCTTGGTATTGGGGGCCTAAACACCGATAAACTCATCTTT	CALGIGGLNTDKLIF
TRDV1	NA	NA	TRDJ1	TGTGCTCTTGGGGAACCCCCTCTTACCTTC	CALGEPPLTF
TRDV1	NA	few	TRDJ1	TGTGCTCTTGGGGAAGGACTTCCTACAAGTACTGGGGGACCGACCGATAAACTCATCTTT	CALGEGLPTSTGGPTDKLIF
TRDV1	TRDD3	NA	TRDJ1	TGTGCTCTTGGGGAACGTCGGGAGGTCTGGGGGAGTACGACACCCGATAAACTCATCTTT	CALGERREVWGSTTPDKLIF
TRDV1	TRDD3	NA	TRDJ1	TGTGCTCTTGGGGACGACCTACGACTGGGGGATAAGGTCGGCAAACTCATCTTT	CALGDDLRLGDKVGKLIF
TRDV1	TRDD3	few	TRDJ1	TGTGCTCTTGGGGAGGCCTACCATGGCTGGGGGACTCCTTACACCGATAAACTCATCTTT	CALGEAYHGWGTPYTDKLIF
TRDV1	NA	NA	TRDJ1	TGTGCTCTTGGGGAACTTAGTCCCCTTTCTGGGGCTTTTCGGCACACCGATAAACTCATCTTT	CALGELSPLSGAFRHTDKLIF
TRDV1	TRDD3	once	TRDJ1	TGTGCTCTTGGGGAACTAGCCCCTCAACTGGGGGATACGAGCAAACTCATCTTT	CALGELAPQLGDTSKLIF
TRDV1	NA	many	TRDJ1	TGTGCTCTTGGGGAATTTCTTCCTACTTTCTCAAATACTGGGGACGCGGCCGATAAACTCATCTTT	CALGEFLPTFSNTGDAADKLIF
TRDV1	NA	NA	TRDJ1	TGTGCTCTTGGGGAAAACCCTTCCCGGAGACTGGGGATCACCGACCCGTACACCGATAAACTCATCTTT	CALGENPSRRLGITDPYTDKLIF
TRDV1	TRDD2	NA	TRDJ1	TGTGCTCTTGGGGAACTACTTTCCCTTCCTACGTTATGTTACACCGATAAACTCATCTTT	CALGELLSLPTLCYTDKLIF
TRDV1	TRDD3	NA	TRDJ1	TGTGCTCTTCGGCCTTCCCCAACTGGGGGACTCTCCGATAAACTCATCTTT	CALRPSPTGGLSDKLIF
TRDV1	NA	NA	TRDJ1	TGTGCTCTTGGGGAACTCCCTACGTTTGAGGGCACCGATAAACTCATCTTT	CALGELPTFEGTDKLIF
TRDV1	TRDD3	NA	TRDJ1	TGTGCTCTTGGGGAAGCCACCTTTTACTGGGGGATAGGAGGGTACACCGATAAACTCATCTTT	CALGEATFYWGIGGYTDKLIF
TRDV1	NA	few	TRDJ1	TGTGCTCTTGGGGAACTAGGTTGGGCTCAGGGGAATGATGGGGTAGTCACCGATAAACTCATCTTT	CALGELGWAQGNDGVVTDKLIF
TRDV1	TRDD3	few	TRDJ1	TGTGCTCTTGGGGAACTCGTCCCTCGGCCAGACGTGGACTGGGGGATACGCGATAAACTCATCTTT	CALGELVPRPDVDWGIRDKLIF
TRDV1	TRDD3	NA	TRDJ1	TGTGCTCTTGGGGACCGGCCTTCCCTCTGGGGGATGACCGATAAACTCATCTTT	CALGDRPSLWGMTDKLIF
TRDV1	TRDD3	NA	TRDJ1	TGTGCTCTTGGGCGAATCATACTTGGGGATACGTATTACACCGATAAACTCATCTTT	CALGRIILGDTYYTDKLIF
TRDV1	TRDD3	NA	TRDJ1	TGTGCTCTTGGGGAAAGGCGTACTGGGGGAATACTCTCCGATAAACTCATCTTT	CALGERRTGGILSDKLIF
TRAV29/DV5	NA	few	TRDJ1	TGTGCAGCAAGCGAGGATCCCCCCACCGATAAACTCATCTTT	CAASEDPPTDKLIF
TRDV1	TRDD3	few	TRDJ1	TGTGCTCTTGGGGAACAGTGGTTCCTAACTGGGGGATATAAAAGCACCGATAAACTCATCTTT	CALGEQWFLTGGYKSTDKLIF
TRDV1	TRDD3	few	TRDJ2	TGTGCTCTTGGGAACCCCGCTTCCTACTGGGGGATATACGGGGCTTTGACAGCACAACTCTTCTTT	CALGNPASYWGIYGALTAQLFF
TRDV1	TRDD3	few	TRDJ1	TGTGCTCTTGGGGAACTCAGTGGGGGATACGGGGACGTAGGAGATAAACTCATCTTT	CALGELSGGYGDVGDKLIF
TRDV1	TRDD3	medium-sized	TRDJ1	TGTGCTCTTGGGGAACATCAACCCCCGTACTGGGGGACCAGGGATTACACCGATAAACTCATCTTT	CALGEHQPPYWGTRDYTDKLIF
TRDV1	TRDD3	once	TRDJ1	TGTGCTCTTGGGGAACTAGTTGTTTTCGCTCCTAAACGGAGGTGGGGGATACGCCGAACCGATAAACTCATCTTT	CALGELVVFAPKRRWGIRRTDKLIF
TRDV1	NA	few	TRDJ1	TGTGCTCTTGGGGAGCCTCTATCTTTGCCCTTCTTCCTACCTGGGACCTGGGGGACAATTAAACTCATCTTT	CALGEPLSLPFFLPGTWGTIKLIF
TRDV1	TRDD3	NA	TRDJ1	TGTGCTCTTGGGGGGGTCGTTCCCTCTGGGGGCCCCACCGATAAACTCATCTTT	CALGGVVPSGGPTDKLIF
TRDV1	TRDD2	NA	TRDJ1	TGTGCTCTTGGGGAACTAGGCTTCCTACGACCCAGTAATACCGATAAACTCATCTTT	CALGELGFLRPSNTDKLIF
TRDV1	NA	few	TRDJ1	TGTGCTCTTGGGGGGAGGCCTTCCTTCCTACTGGGGATACGGCGGTACACCGATAAACTCATCTTT	CALGGRPSFLLGIRRYTDKLIF
TRDV1	NA	few	TRDJ1	TGTGCTCTTGGGGAGCTCTACACCGATAAACTCATCTTT	CALGELYTDKLIF
TRDV1	TRDD3	medium-sized	TRDJ1	TGTGCTCTTGGGCTCCGGGGGGCGGGGATACGCTCCGATAAACTCATCTTT	CALGLRGAGIRSDKLIF